This T cell receptor beta chain was recovered during a study of post-analysis software for immune sequencing data. Across the study: Some patients lacked subtype; others had relapsing-remitting, secondary progressive or progressive-relapsing disease.

Prepared TCR beta cDNA libraries contained unique molecular identifiers. Input amounts of roughly 0.9 to 10 million T cells were used. These gave about 500,000 cDNA molecules, so each molecule approximated one T cell. TCRdb analysed the PCR reads with MiXCR anew, one entry per CDR3 protein. The top ten hold 4.6% of the sample, which has about 820,000 distinct CDR3 sequences, under 70% seen once. Findings and caveats of the study: The normalized Chao1 diversity of multiple sclerosis patients was significantly lower than that of controls. Co-batched samples clustered tightly together by F measure. Patients carried roughly 5 TRBV segments more frequently than controls did, and TRBV5-6, TRBV5-1 and TRBV20-1 were among them.

This CDR3 comprises 14 residues. Germline V gene data show CDR1 as DFQATT and CDR2 as SNEGSKA (reference sequence). Points on this clonotype: Its target is unknown.

The chain is built from TRBV20-1 and TRBJ2-4; D is unresolved. The DNA matches TRBJ2-7 better at its end, which makes the J call doubtful. This clonotype was sampled from a girl aged 5-17 years with multiple sclerosis. Sequencing was carried out using blood. The CDR3 region is CSAKDLDASYEQYF. CDR3 in DNA: TGCAGTGCTAAAGATCTTGATGCGTCCTACGAGCAGTACTTC.